The 6 T cell receptor beta chains in this list originate from one sample, sequenced in a study of blood T cell repertoires in COVID-19. TCRdb's table, derived via immunoSEQ multiplex PCR, lists solely in-frame clones and lacks some. The table has approximately 46,000 clones, roughly 82% seen once. What was sequenced was peripheral blood. The source of these receptors is a woman between 55 and 75 years old with acute or convalescent COVID-19.

V gene TRBV6-5 combines with J gene TRBJ2-7; perhaps TRBD2 as D (6 bases). Trimming cost V 6 bases and J 3 bases, with 9 bases left between them. The CDR3 loop spans 12 amino acids. The germline V gene has CDR1 MNHEY and CDR2 SVGAGI. The CDR3 DNA follows: TGTGCCAGCAGACGGGACTTCTACGAGCAGTACTTC. Protein: CASRRDFYEQYF.

The rearrangement links TRBV6-5 to TRBJ1-1; a possible D gene is TRBD1 (6 bases). Germline V gene lookup returns CDR1 MNHEY and CDR2 SVGAGI. The CDR3 contains 13 residues. V lost 6 bases and J lost 0, with 8 bases in between. This chain's CDR3 is CASRGQLNTEAFF. In nucleotides, the CDR3 is TGTGCCAGCAGAGGACAGTTGAACACTGAAGCTTTCTTT.

The chain is built from TRBV5-6 and TRBJ2-5; D is perhaps TRBD1 (5 bases). The V end lost 4 bases, the J end lost 3 bases, and 13 bases lay between the germline ends. Germline V lookup: CDR1 SGHDT, CDR2 YYEEEE. The CDR3 covers 14 residues. CDR3 sequence reads: CASSILSTEETQYF. As DNA, the CDR3 is TGTGCCAGCAGCATTCTCTCGACAGAAGAGACCCAGTACTTC.

The chain combines TRBV3-1 (or the pseudogene TRBV3-2) with TRBJ2-7; D possibly corresponds to TRBD2 (7 bases). Trimming took off 3 bases at V and 5 bases at J, with 20 bases between the two ends. The CDR3 sequence is 16 residues long. Germline CDR1 reads LGHDT; CDR2 reads YNNKEL (reference sequence). The CDR3 is CASSQDRLAGLHEQYF. In nucleotides, the CDR3 is TGTGCCAGCAGCCAGGACAGACTAGCCGGATTGCACGAGCAGTACTTC.

This clone has just one count. J is TRBJ1-2 and V is TRBV3-1 (or the pseudogene TRBV3-2), with D possibly TRBD1 on 6 matching bases. The germline V and J ends were trimmed by 7 bases and 2 bases, with 17 bases remaining between them. Germline lookup yields CDR1 LGHDT and CDR2 YNNKEL (reference sequence). This CDR3 contains 15 residues. In DNA, the CDR3 is TGTGCCAGCACCCCTGGGGACAAGCCGAACTATGGCTACACCTTC. This translates into CASTPGDKPNYGYTF.

J is TRBJ1-2 and V is TRBV7-9; D remains ambiguous. Germline loops: CDR1 SEHNR, CDR2 FQNEAQ (reference sequence). The V end lost 2 bases, the J end lost 2 bases, and 9 bases lay between the germline ends. The CDR3 spans 14 residues. CDR3 in DNA: TGTGCCAGCAGCTTACTAAGTACCAACTATGGCTACACCTTC. Its translation: CASSLLSTNYGYTF.